The 25 T cell receptor beta chains reported below all come from one sample, sequenced in a study of blood T cell repertoires in COVID-19 (dated by TCRdb to 2020 to 2022). The method behind the library was the immunoSEQ multiplex PCR assay. Held by TCRdb, this immuneACCESS table contains in-frame sequences only and omits some clones. Under half of the omission traces to an unresolved V gene where checked; the cause of the rest is unknown. This sample comprises around 370,000 clones, about nine tenths of them detected only once. Of the sample, around 6% is held by the ten largest clones. The sequencing sample was made of peripheral blood. These receptors were collected from a woman between 45 and 60 years old with COVID-19, enrolled during active disease.

The chain has TRBV6-5 and TRBJ2-3; D may be TRBD2 (6 bases). The CDR3 totals 14 residues. V was shortened by 6 bases and J by 4 bases, with 14 bases between the two germline ends. Germline V lookup: CDR1 MNHEY, CDR2 SVGAGI. The CDR3 sequence: CASSVGGLADTQYF. The CDR3 region has the DNA TGTGCCAGCAGCGTCGGGGGTCTGGCAGATACGCAGTATTTT.

The chain is built from TRBV7-6 and TRBJ2-7; 7 bases fit TRBD2. Germline V gives CDR1 SGHVS, CDR2 FNYEAQ. The CDR3 consists of 15 residues. V dropped 4 bases and J dropped 3; count of bases not matched to a gene: 9. The DNA for the CDR3 is TGTGCCAGCAGCTCAGGTGGCGGGAGTTTCTACGAGCAGTACTTC. Its protein is CASSSGGGSFYEQYF.

V is TRBV6-6 and J is TRBJ2-2; D gene ambiguous. V was pared by 0 bases and J by 5 bases, with 10 bases between. The CDR3 is made up of 15 amino acids. Germline V gene lookup returns CDR1 MNHNY and CDR2 SVGAGI (reference sequence). The CDR3 nucleotides read TGTGCCAGCAGTTACTCGAGAAGCTATACCGGGGAGCTGTTTTTT. It is translated as CASSYSRSYTGELFF.

The gene calls are TRBV5-1 and TRBJ1-6, with a possible D match to TRBD1 (6 bases). The germline gives CDR1 SGHRS, CDR2 YFSETQ. CDR3 size: 18 residues. Between the trimmed V and J ends, which lost 0 bases and 0 bases, there was a span of 13 bases. CDR3: CASSLAQGGGSYNSPLHF. CDR3 bases: TGCGCCAGCAGCTTGGCACAGGGTGGAGGCTCCTATAATTCACCCCTCCACTTT.

The rearrangement joins TRBV29-1 to TRBJ2-1; no clear D gene. Per germline, CDR1 SQVTM and CDR2 ANQGSEA. V was trimmed by 1 base and J by 0 bases, leaving 7 bases between them. The CDR3 has 14 amino acids. The DNA of the CDR3 is TGCAGCGTTGAAGCCCGTAGCTCCTACAATGAGCAGTTCTTC. Amino acids: CSVEARSSYNEQFF.

The V gene is TRBV10-2, the J gene TRBJ2-1; 10 nucleotides match TRBD2. Germline CDR1 WSHSY, CDR2 SAAADI. This CDR3 comprises 16 residues. The trim removed 1 base at V and 10 bases at J, leaving 10 bases unmatched. The CDR3 sequence is CASSEWASGRTGEQFF. CDR3 sequence (DNA): TGCGCCAGCAGTGAGTGGGCTAGCGGGAGAACGGGCGAGCAGTTCTTC.

The chain recombines TRBV7-9 with TRBJ1-1, with D tentatively TRBD1 (5 bases). The V end lost 4 bases, the J end lost 3 bases, and 12 bases lay between the germline ends. The CDR3 is made up of 14 amino acids. Germline assignment: CDR1 SEHNR and CDR2 FQNEAQ (reference sequence). The CDR3 reads CASSWPGLHTEAFF. Written as DNA, the CDR3 is TGTGCCAGCAGCTGGCCGGGACTTCACACTGAAGCTTTCTTT.

This clone has a single count. V gene TRBV5-1 combines with J gene TRBJ1-5; D call uncertain. The CDR3 length is 14 residues. Between the trimmed V and J ends, which lost 3 bases and 7 bases, there was a span of 14 bases. In germline, CDR1 is SGHRS, CDR2 YFSETQ. The CDR3 bases are TGCGCCAGCAGCTCGGTCGGCGACGGGCAGCCCCAGCATTTT. It specifies CASSSVGDGQPQHF.

The genes are TRBV5-4 and TRBJ2-5, with 10 bases identical to TRBD2. V was pared by 0 bases and J by 5 bases, with 4 bases of the junction left unmatched. CDR3 length: 15 amino acids. In germline, CDR1 is SGHNT, CDR2 YYREEE (reference sequence). The CDR3 protein is CASSLASGRGETQYF. DNA of the CDR3: TGTGCCAGCAGCTTGGCCAGCGGGAGGGGGGAGACCCAGTACTTC.

The rearrangement links TRBV15 to TRBJ2-2; 9 bases map to TRBD2. This CDR3 has 18 amino acids. The V gene end was trimmed by 0 bases and the J gene end by 4 bases; junction bases not matched to a gene: 9. Looked up from germline, CDR1 is LNHNV and CDR2 is YYDKDF (reference sequence). DNA of the CDR3: TGTGCCACCAGCAGAGATAGAAGAGCGGGAGGAGCCACCGGGGAGCTGTTTTTT. Protein product: CATSRDRRAGGATGELFF.

The rearrangement joins TRBV6-4 to TRBJ1-2; 7 bases are a match to TRBD1. CDR3 length: 15 residues. Germline V gene data show CDR1 as MRHNA and CDR2 as SNTAGT. J lost 8 bases, V lost 0 bases, and 9 bases had no gene match. This CDR3 reads CASSDSGGTVGGYTF. The DNA of the CDR3 is TGTGCCAGCAGTGACTCCGGCGGGACAGTTGGAGGCTACACCTTC.

In its sample, this clone was seen once. This chain uses TRBV5-1 with TRBJ1-4, with TRBD1 as a possible D gene (5 bases). This CDR3 is 15 amino acids long. Trimming shortened V by 4 bases and J by 3 bases, and 13 bases separated the two germline ends. CDR1 SGHRS and CDR2 YFSETQ come from the germline V gene. CDR3 in DNA: TGCGCCAGCAGCCTGGTCGGGGGGGCTAATGAAAAACTGTTTTTT. Its protein product is CASSLVGGANEKLFF.

This chain joins TRBV7-9 and TRBJ2-7, with 9 bases lining up with TRBD1. Germline CDR1 reads SEHNR; CDR2 reads FQNEAQ (reference sequence). Germline trimming cut 1 base from V and 2 bases from J; bases unmatched to any gene: 3. CDR3 length equals 15 residues. CDR3 DNA: TGTGCCAGCAGCTTAGAGGGACAGGGTCCCTACGAGCAGTACTTC. Translation: CASSLEGQGPYEQYF.

The V gene is TRBV18, the J gene TRBJ2-1, with 7 positions matching TRBD1. The CDR3 loop spans 15 amino acids. V dropped 2 bases and J dropped 5; count of bases not matched to a gene: 6. Germline V gene data show CDR1 as KGHSH and CDR2 as LQKENI. The CDR3 DNA sequence: TGTGCCAGCTCACCATTGGGGGACAGAAACAATGAGCAGTTCTTC. This codes for CASSPLGDRNNEQFF.

The V call is TRBV7-2, the J call TRBJ1-3, with TRBD1 matching over 7 bases. The CDR3 contains 15 residues. Unmatched junction bases numbered 11, after V lost 5 bases and J lost 7 bases. Germline lookup yields CDR1 SGHTA and CDR2 FQGNSA. The CDR3 loop is CASSNRGSRGNTIYF. The CDR3 DNA sequence: TGTGCCAGCAGCAACAGGGGATCCCGGGGGAACACCATATATTTT.

The chain carries TRBV24-1 and TRBJ1-4, with a weak D call TRBD1 (6 bases). CDR1 is KGHDR, CDR2 SFDVKD, per germline. The CDR3 consists of 16 residues. V lost 4 bases and J 5 bases, leaving 16 bases between the germline ends. CDR3: CATSDYTGPGNEKLFF. The CDR3 DNA reads as TGTGCCACCAGTGACTATACAGGGCCTGGGAATGAAAAACTGTTTTTT.

This clone was seen only once. This chain joins TRBV14 and TRBJ2-5, with 11 bases identical to TRBD2. This CDR3 region has 17 residues. The germline gives CDR1 SGHDN, CDR2 FVKESK. The junction had 9 bases not matched to a gene; V was cut back by 4 bases and J by 2 bases. This chain's CDR3 is CASSRKTSGMYQETQYF. CDR3 DNA sequence: TGTGCCAGCAGCCGAAAGACTAGCGGGATGTATCAAGAGACCCAGTACTTC.

The CDR3 here is CASSLGAGGLNEQFF. CDR3 DNA: TGTGCCAGCAGCTTGGGAGCGGGGGGTTTGAATGAGCAGTTCTTC. V is TRBV7-9 and J is TRBJ2-1; TRBD2 matches 9 bases. CDR3 length: 15 amino acids. The V gene's germline CDR1 is SEHNR and CDR2 FQNEAQ (reference sequence). After removal of 3 bases from V and 7 bases from J, the junction contained 7 bases not matched to a gene.

J is TRBJ2-4 and V is TRBV4-1, with 11 bases fitting TRBD2. V shed 2 bases and J 5 bases; nucleotides not matched to a gene: 5. The CDR3 is 16 amino acids. Germline CDR1 MGHRA, CDR2 YSYEKL. CDR3 in DNA: TGCGCCAGCAGCCAAAGCCTAGCGGGAGGCCAAAACATTCAGTACTTC. It is translated as CASSQSLAGGQNIQYF.

J is TRBJ2-1 and V is TRBV5-1, with 11 bases aligning to TRBD2. J lost 0 bases, V lost 4 bases, and 6 bases had no gene match. Per the germline V gene, CDR1 is SGHRS and CDR2 is YFSETQ. This CDR3 is built from 17 residues. CDR3 nucleotides: TGCGCCAGCAGCCTTTATAGCGGGAGGGGCTCCTACAATGAGCAGTTCTTC. Protein: CASSLYSGRGSYNEQFF.

This clone turned up a few times. V and J are TRBV2 and TRBJ2-3; D might be TRBD2 (5 bases). V was clipped by 6 bases and J by 3 bases, with 22 bases between them. Per the germline V gene, CDR1 is SNHLY and CDR2 is FYNNEI. The CDR3 extends over 17 amino acids. The chain's CDR3 is CASRPRGTSKGTDTQYF. The CDR3 nucleotides read TGTGCCAGCAGACCACGGGGTACCAGCAAAGGGACAGATACGCAGTATTTT.

V usage is TRBV12-5 and J usage is TRBJ2-1, with D perhaps TRBD1 (6 bases). CDR1 LGHNT and CDR2 FRNRAP come from the germline V gene. This CDR3 comprises 18 residues. Trimming removed 6 bases from V and 0 bases from J, with 21 bases in between. The CDR3 bases are TGTGCTAGTGGCCTAGGCAATGGGGGCGAAAGCTCCTACAATGAGCAGTTCTTC. This sequence encodes CASGLGNGGESSYNEQFF.

This clone was found once. This CDR3 is CSVVDRMGTEAFF. CDR3 in DNA: TGCAGCGTTGTCGACAGGATGGGCACTGAAGCTTTCTTT. This chain connects TRBV29-1 to TRBJ1-1; TRBD1 is a possible D gene (6 bases). Germline V gene sequence: CDR1 SQVTM, CDR2 ANQGSEA. V lost 4 bases and J 4 bases, leaving 13 bases between the germline ends. The CDR3 length is 13 residues.

The CDR3 loop reads CASTFRGGLASYEQYF. Written as DNA, the CDR3 is TGTGCCAGCACCTTTAGAGGGGGACTAGCTTCCTACGAGCAGTACTTC. V gene TRBV7-2 combines with J gene TRBJ2-7, with TRBD2 matching 9 bases. V gave up 7 bases and J gave up 1 base; unmatched junction bases: 11. In germline, CDR1 is SGHTA, CDR2 FQGNSA. The CDR3 runs 16 residues.

Notes on this clone: Other nucleotide sequences from this sample produce the same CDR3. The chain joins TRBV7-2 to TRBJ2-3; 9 nucleotides align to TRBD2. This CDR3 region has 14 residues. Germline values: CDR1 SGHTA, CDR2 FQGNSA. Unmatched junction bases numbered 4, after V lost 3 bases and J lost 6 bases. CDR3 in amino acids: CASSLGLATDTQYF. In DNA, the CDR3 is TGTGCCAGCAGCTTGGGACTAGCTACGGATACGCAGTATTTT.